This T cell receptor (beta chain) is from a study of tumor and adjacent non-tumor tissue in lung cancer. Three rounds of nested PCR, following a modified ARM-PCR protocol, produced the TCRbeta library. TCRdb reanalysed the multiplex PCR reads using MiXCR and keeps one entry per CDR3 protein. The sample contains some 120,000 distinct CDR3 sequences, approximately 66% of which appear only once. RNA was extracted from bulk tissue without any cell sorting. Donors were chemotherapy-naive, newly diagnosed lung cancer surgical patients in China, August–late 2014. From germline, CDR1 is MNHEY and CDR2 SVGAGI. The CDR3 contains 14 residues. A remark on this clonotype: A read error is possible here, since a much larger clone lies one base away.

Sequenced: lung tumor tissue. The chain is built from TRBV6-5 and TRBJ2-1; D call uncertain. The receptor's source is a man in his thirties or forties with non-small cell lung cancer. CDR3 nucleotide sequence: TGTGCCAACAGTTACTCGTGGGCCCGCAATGAGCAGTTCTTC. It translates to CANSYSWARNEQFF.